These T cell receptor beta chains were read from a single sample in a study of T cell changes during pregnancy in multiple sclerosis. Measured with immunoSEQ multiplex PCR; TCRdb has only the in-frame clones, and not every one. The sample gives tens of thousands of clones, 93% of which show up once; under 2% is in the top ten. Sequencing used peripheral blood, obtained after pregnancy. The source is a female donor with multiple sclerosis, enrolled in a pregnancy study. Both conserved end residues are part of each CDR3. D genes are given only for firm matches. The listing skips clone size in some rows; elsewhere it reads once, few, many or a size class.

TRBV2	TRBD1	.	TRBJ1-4	TGTGCCAGCAGGTACCAGGGGGCAAAGGCAACTAATGAAAAACTGTTTTTT	CASRYQGAKATNEKLFF
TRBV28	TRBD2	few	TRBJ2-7	TGTGCCAGCAGTTGGACTAGCGGGACCTACTACGAGCAGTACTTC	CASSWTSGTYYEQYF
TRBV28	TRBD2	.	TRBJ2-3	TGTGCCAGCAGCCCTTTTTCGGGCCGTTCTAGCGGGAGAACAGATACGCAGTATTTT	CASSPFSGRSSGRTDTQYF
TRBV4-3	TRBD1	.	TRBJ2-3	TGCGCCAGCAGCCAAGATCTTGGACAGGGATCGGATACGCAGTATTTT	CASSQDLGQGSDTQYF
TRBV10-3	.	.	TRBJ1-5	TGTGCCATCAGTGATTCCCGGCAGCCCCAGCATTTT	CAISDSRQPQHF
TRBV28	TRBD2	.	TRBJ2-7	TGTGCCAGCAGTTTTTTGGCGGGAGACTACGAGCAGTACTTC	CASSFLAGDYEQYF
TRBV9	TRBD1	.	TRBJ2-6	TGTGCCAGCAGCTCCCTATCCGGGACAGGGGCCGGGGCCAACGTCCTGACTTTC	CASSSLSGTGAGANVLTF
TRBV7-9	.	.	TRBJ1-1	TGTGCCAGCAGCTTAGGTGAGGCCTTCACTGAAGCTTTCTTT	CASSLGEAFTEAFF
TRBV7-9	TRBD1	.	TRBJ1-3	TGTGCCAGCAGCGTCCCGACAGGGGCAGGAAACACCATATATTTT	CASSVPTGAGNTIYF
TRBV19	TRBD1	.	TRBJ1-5	TGTGCCAGTAGTAAAAAACTGACAGGGAATGGCAATCAGCCCCAGCATTTT	CASSKKLTGNGNQPQHF
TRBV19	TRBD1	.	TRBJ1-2	TGTGCCAGTAGTATGGACAGGGATTATGGCTACACCTTC	CASSMDRDYGYTF
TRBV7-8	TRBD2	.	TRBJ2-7	TGTGCCAGCAGCGACGGGAGGGATTACATGTACGAGCAGTACTTC	CASSDGRDYMYEQYF
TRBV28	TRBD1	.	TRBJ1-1	TGTGCCAGCAGTTTGCTTGCCGGGACAGGGGCGGCTTTCTTT	CASSLLAGTGAAFF
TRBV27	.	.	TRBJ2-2	TGTGCCAGCAGTTCTCGGGGTAGCGCGAACACCGGGGAGCTGTTTTTT	CASSSRGSANTGELFF
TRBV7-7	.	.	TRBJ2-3	TGTGCTAGCAGCTTAGGCGCGCGAGGCACAGATACGCAGTATTTT	CASSLGARGTDTQYF
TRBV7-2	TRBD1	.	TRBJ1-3	TGTGCCAGCAGCCTAGTGGGGACAGGGTCTGGAAACACCATATATTTT	CASSLVGTGSGNTIYF
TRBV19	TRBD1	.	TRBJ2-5	TGTGCCAGTAGCAGACCCGGGACAGGTAAAGAGACCCAGTACTTC	CASSRPGTGKETQYF
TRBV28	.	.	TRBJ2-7	TGTGCCAGTAAGACGGGTTTTACCTACGAGCAGTACTTC	CASKTGFTYEQYF
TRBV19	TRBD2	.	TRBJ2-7	TGTGCCAGTAGTAATAGCGGGGGCTACGAGCAGTACTTC	CASSNSGGYEQYF
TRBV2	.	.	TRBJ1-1	TGTGCCAGCAGTGCCCCAGGGGCGGGCACTGAAGCTTTCTTT	CASSAPGAGTEAFF
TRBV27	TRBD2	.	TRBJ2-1	TGTGCCAGCTGGAGGGCGGGAGGGCCCCGGGAGCAGTTCTTC	CASWRAGGPREQFF
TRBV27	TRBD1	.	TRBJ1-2	TGTGCCAGCAGTTCGACAGGGATCCCCTATGGCTACACCTTC	CASSSTGIPYGYTF
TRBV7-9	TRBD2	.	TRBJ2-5	TGTGCCAGCGTAAAGCGGGAGGTCGGGGCCCAGTACTTC	CASVKREVGAQYF
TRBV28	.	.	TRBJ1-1	TGTGCCAGCAGTTTTATCGGCAGGCCGAACACTGAAGCTTTCTTT	CASSFIGRPNTEAFF
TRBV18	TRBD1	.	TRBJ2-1	TGTGCCAGCTCACCACCCCACAGGGGGCGTGAGCAGTTCTTC	CASSPPHRGREQFF
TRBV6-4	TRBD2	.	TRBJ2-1	TGTGCCAGCAGTGCAAGCGGGAGTTCCTACAATGAGCAGTTCTTC	CASSASGSSYNEQFF
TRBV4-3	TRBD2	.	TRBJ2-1	TGCGCCAGCAGCCAAGGGACTAGCGGGAGTTACAATGAGCAGTTCTTC	CASSQGTSGSYNEQFF
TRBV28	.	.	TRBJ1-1	TGTGCCAGCAGTTTATGGATCAGGGGTGGTCGTCATGCTTTCTTT	CASSLWIRGGRHAFF
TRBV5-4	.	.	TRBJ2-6	TGTGCCAGCAGCGGAGAGTGGTCTGGGGCCAACGTCCTGACTTTC	CASSGEWSGANVLTF
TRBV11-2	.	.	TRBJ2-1	TGTGCCAGCAGCCCTAGCCCGGACTCCTACAATGAGCAGTTCTTC	CASSPSPDSYNEQFF
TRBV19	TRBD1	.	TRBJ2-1	TGTGCCAGTAGTCCGACAGGGTTTAACAATGAGCAGTTCTTC	CASSPTGFNNEQFF